Listed below are T cell receptor beta chains from one sample, sequenced in a study of T cell repertoires in cytomegalovirus infection. TCRdb independently ran MiXCR on the reads; one entry per CDR3 protein. Counted here are 380,000 or so distinct CDR3 sequences, just under 35% occurring once; the ten biggest clones make up 13%. These receptors' targets are unknown. This specimen was cultured PBMCs, taken from culture after CMV antigen stimulation. These receptors were taken from a human donor in good health (CMV status not recorded). Some clones in this sample may be carry-over from other donors' samples. The CDR3 runs from the conserved cysteine through the conserved F or W. A D gene is named only where the DNA matches it firmly. For some rows the clone size is stated as once, few or many, or as a class when expanded; others skip it.

D: .
J: TRBJ1-2
V: TRBV25-1
size: .
CDR3: CASSAAPGTDDYGYTF
DNA: TGTGCCAGCAGTGCAGCACCCGGGACGGACGACTATGGCTACACCTTC

D: TRBD1
J: TRBJ1-5
V: TRBV12-3/TRBV12-4
size: .
CDR3: CASSPRQGRIGPQHF
DNA: TGTGCCAGCAGCCCGAGACAGGGCCGAATCGGGCCCCAGCATTTT

D: .
J: TRBJ2-1
V: TRBV27
size: many
CDR3: CASSLRGTSSYNEQFF
DNA: TGTGCCAGCAGTTTAAGGGGGACCAGCTCCTACAATGAGCAGTTCTTC

D: TRBD1
J: TRBJ1-4
V: TRBV12-3/TRBV12-4
size: .
CDR3: CASSRTGPGEKLFF
DNA: TGTGCCAGCAGTCGGACAGGGCCGGGGGAAAAACTGTTTTTT

D: .
J: TRBJ2-5
V: TRBV7-3
size: .
CDR3: CASSLSASETQYF
DNA: TGTGCCAGCAGCTTATCGGCATCAGAGACCCAGTACTTC

D: .
J: TRBJ2-7
V: TRBV7-2
size: .
CDR3: CASSSGTTRFDEQYF
DNA: TGTGCCAGCAGCTCCGGGACGACTAGGTTTGACGAGCAGTACTTC

D: .
J: TRBJ2-1
V: TRBV7-2
size: .
CDR3: CASSLDGDHNEQFF
DNA: TGTGCCAGCAGCTTAGATGGGGACCACAATGAGCAGTTCTTC

D: .
J: TRBJ2-5
V: TRBV30
size: .
CDR3: CAWRTSPLETQYF
DNA: TGTGCCTGGAGAACAAGCCCCCTGGAGACCCAGTACTTC

D: .
J: TRBJ1-1
V: TRBV10-3
size: .
CDR3: CAISGRESMAEAFF
DNA: TGTGCCATCAGTGGTAGGGAAAGTATGGCTGAAGCTTTCTTT

D: .
J: TRBJ2-3
V: TRBV7-2
size: many
CDR3: CASSLITDTQYF
DNA: TGTGCCAGCAGCCTGATCACAGATACGCAGTATTTT

D: TRBD2
J: TRBJ2-5
V: TRBV7-2
size: many
CDR3: CASSLGLAGGETQYF
DNA: TGTGCCAGCAGCTTAGGGCTAGCGGGAGGCGAGACCCAGTACTTC

D: .
J: TRBJ2-3
V: TRBV12-5
size: few
CDR3: CASVGGDTQYF
DNA: TGTGCTAGTGTCGGAGGAGATACGCAGTATTTT

D: .
J: TRBJ2-1
V: TRBV27
size: .
CDR3: CASSSLGGSYNEQFF
DNA: TGTGCCAGCAGTTCCCTCGGAGGATCCTACAATGAGCAGTTCTTC

D: TRBD2
J: TRBJ2-7
V: TRBV20-1
size: few
CDR3: CSAYGLAGGGYEQYF
DNA: TGCAGTGCTTACGGACTAGCGGGAGGGGGCTACGAGCAGTACTTC

D: .
J: TRBJ1-5
V: TRBV27
size: .
CDR3: CASSLRHGGQPQHF
DNA: TGTGCCAGCAGTTTAAGGCACGGCGGTCAGCCCCAGCATTTT

D: TRBD2
J: TRBJ2-1
V: TRBV2
size: few
CDR3: CASSEEAGGNEQFF
DNA: TGTGCCAGCAGTGAAGAAGCGGGAGGTAATGAGCAGTTCTTC

D: .
J: TRBJ2-7
V: TRBV27
size: once
CDR3: CASSLSGAGFQQYF
DNA: TGTGCCAGCAGTTTATCGGGCGCAGGGTTCCAGCAGTACTTC

D: .
J: TRBJ2-2
V: TRBV19
size: few
CDR3: CASGGAIGELFF
DNA: TGTGCCTCAGGGGGGGCTATCGGGGAGCTGTTTTTT

D: TRBD2
J: TRBJ2-1
V: TRBV7-3
size: few
CDR3: CASSPWTSGDNEQFF
DNA: TGTGCCAGCAGCCCTTGGACTAGCGGGGACAATGAGCAGTTCTTC

D: .
J: TRBJ2-7
V: TRBV7-4
size: .
CDR3: CASSLENSVYEQYF
DNA: TGTGCCAGCAGCTTAGAGAACAGCGTGTACGAGCAGTACTTC

D: TRBD1
J: TRBJ2-5
V: TRBV30
size: .
CDR3: CAWSVQGAQYF
DNA: TGTGCCTGGAGTGTACAGGGGGCCCAGTACTTC

D: TRBD2
J: TRBJ2-3
V: TRBV4-2
size: .
CDR3: CASSQERSLLAGVGTDTQYF
DNA: TGTGCCAGCAGCCAAGAAAGGTCCCTCCTAGCGGGAGTTGGCACAGATACGCAGTATTTT

D: .
J: TRBJ2-3
V: TRBV4-2
size: .
CDR3: CASSQGTTLGTDTQYF
DNA: TGTGCCAGCAGCCAAGGGACCACACTGGGGACAGATACGCAGTATTTT

D: .
J: TRBJ2-1
V: TRBV19
size: once
CDR3: CASSPRIEYNEQFF
DNA: TGTGCCAGTAGTCCCCGGATTGAATACAATGAGCAGTTCTTC

D: .
J: TRBJ2-7
V: TRBV28
size: .
CDR3: CASSSSGQTSYEQYF
DNA: TGTGCCAGCAGTTCCTCAGGACAGACTTCCTACGAGCAGTACTTC

D: TRBD1
J: TRBJ2-1
V: TRBV5-3
size: .
CDR3: CASSIPPQGNEQFF
DNA: TGTGCCAGCAGCATCCCCCCACAGGGGAATGAGCAGTTCTTC

D: .
J: TRBJ1-5
V: TRBV6-5
size: few
CDR3: CASSGGRDSNQPQHF
DNA: TGTGCCAGCAGTGGGGGACGGGATAGCAATCAGCCCCAGCATTTT

D: .
J: TRBJ1-1
V: TRBV4-1
size: .
CDR3: CASSQDSGPEAFF
DNA: TGCGCCAGCAGCCAAGATAGTGGACCTGAAGCTTTCTTT

D: .
J: TRBJ1-1
V: TRBV28
size: few
CDR3: CASNPDNTEAFF
DNA: TGTGCCAGCAACCCAGATAACACTGAAGCTTTCTTT

D: .
J: TRBJ2-5
V: TRBV7-8
size: many
CDR3: CASSYGQSGEETQYF
DNA: TGTGCCAGCAGCTACGGACAAAGTGGGGAAGAGACCCAGTACTTC

D: .
J: TRBJ1-5
V: TRBV7-8
size: few
CDR3: CASSVGAADQPQHF
DNA: TGTGCCAGCAGCGTAGGGGCAGCCGATCAGCCCCAGCATTTT

D: TRBD2
J: TRBJ2-5
V: TRBV7-9
size: .
CDR3: CASGEGSGSEETQYF
DNA: TGTGCCAGCGGGGAGGGTAGCGGGAGTGAAGAGACCCAGTACTTC

D: TRBD1
J: TRBJ1-4
V: TRBV4-1
size: few
CDR3: CASSPYLRDSPEKLFF
DNA: TGCGCCAGCAGCCCCTACCTCCGGGACAGCCCTGAAAAACTGTTTTTT

D: .
J: TRBJ2-6
V: TRBV29-1
size: .
CDR3: CSVEAGHSISGANVLTF
DNA: TGCAGCGTTGAAGCGGGACACTCCATCTCTGGGGCCAACGTCCTGACTTTC

D: .
J: TRBJ1-2
V: TRBV7-9
size: .
CDR3: CASSFQNHYTF
DNA: TGTGCCAGCAGCTTTCAAAACCACTACACCTTC

D: TRBD1
J: TRBJ2-2
V: TRBV7-7
size: .
CDR3: CASTPGQPNTGELFF
DNA: TGTGCCAGCACCCCGGGACAGCCGAACACCGGGGAGCTGTTTTTT

D: .
J: TRBJ1-2
V: TRBV4-1
size: .
CDR3: CASSQGTGYTF
DNA: TGCGCCAGCAGCCAAGGGACTGGCTACACCTTC

D: .
J: TRBJ1-1
V: TRBV7-2
size: few
CDR3: CASSLAGPRNTEAFF
DNA: TGTGCCAGCAGCTTAGCGGGACCCAGGAACACTGAAGCTTTCTTT

D: .
J: TRBJ1-5
V: TRBV20-1
size: .
CDR3: CSAWRKNQPQHF
DNA: TGCAGTGCTTGGAGGAAGAATCAGCCCCAGCATTTT

D: .
J: TRBJ2-6
V: TRBV19
size: .
CDR3: CASSIALLSGANVLTF
DNA: TGTGCCAGTAGTATCGCTCTCCTCTCTGGGGCCAACGTCCTGACTTTC

D: .
J: TRBJ2-1
V: TRBV3-1
size: .
CDR3: CASSWKGDNEQFF
DNA: TGTGCCAGCAGCTGGAAGGGAGACAATGAGCAGTTCTTC

D: TRBD2
J: TRBJ2-1
V: TRBV10-3
size: few
CDR3: CAISEMLAGVSEQFF
DNA: TGTGCCATCAGTGAAATGCTAGCGGGAGTAAGCGAGCAGTTCTTC

D: .
J: TRBJ2-7
V: TRBV27
size: few
CDR3: CASSRGILAYEQYF
DNA: TGTGCCAGCAGCCGGGGGATTCTAGCGTACGAGCAGTACTTC

D: .
J: TRBJ1-1
V: TRBV7-2
size: many
CDR3: CASGRNTEAFF
DNA: TGTGCCAGCGGTAGAAACACTGAAGCTTTCTTT

D: .
J: TRBJ2-1
V: TRBV4-2
size: .
CDR3: CASSHIPGVAGTYNEQFF
DNA: TGTGCCAGCAGCCACATACCCGGCGTGGCGGGGACCTACAATGAGCAGTTCTTC

D: .
J: TRBJ1-1
V: TRBV7-7
size: few
CDR3: CASSFEMNTEAFF
DNA: TGTGCTAGCAGCTTTGAGATGAACACTGAAGCTTTCTTT

D: TRBD1
J: TRBJ2-7
V: TRBV25-1
size: once
CDR3: CASSVGRGPLDEQYF
DNA: TGTGCCAGCTCAGTGGGAAGGGGGCCACTCGACGAGCAGTACTTC

D: TRBD2
J: TRBJ2-7
V: TRBV20-1
size: few
CDR3: CSARGLAGRYEQYF
DNA: TGCAGTGCCAGGGGACTAGCGGGCCGCTACGAGCAGTACTTC